This T cell receptor (beta chain) was retrieved from a study of regulatory T cells in long-lasting Graves disease (dated by TCRdb to about 2021). Regarding the study in general: Persistent Graves' disease was defined as antithyroid drug treatment for over 5 years with persistently positive TSH receptor autoantibodies. Patients with persistent Graves' disease were compared with patients with newly diagnosed Graves' disease using TCR sequencing and RNA sequencing of peripheral blood. The study was conducted in China and was registered as a clinical trial. A total of 35 or so samples underwent TCR sequencing: about 13 from persistent and 20 from newly diagnosed Graves' disease patients. On average, persistent Graves' disease patients in the clinical cohort had been on antithyroid drugs for approximately ten years. What the study reported, not specific to this receptor: The study examined only peripheral blood because the primary lesion, thyroid tissue, could not be accessed. The small sample size was acknowledged by the authors as a limitation that may reduce accuracy. Compared with newly diagnosed patients, patients with persistent Graves' disease had lower TCR Shannon entropy and fewer highly expanded clones, which suggests clonal expansion. Only the TCR beta chain was sequenced and analyzed. Patients with persistent disease shared more public clonotypes (fewer than 3,000) than newly diagnosed patients did (around 1,000).

This clonotype was recorded at least ten times. The specificity of this receptor is unknown. Within one base of it there is no much larger clone, and no base qualities were kept. This sample's time point label indicates: persistent/refractory GD, antithyroid drugs over 5 years with positive TRAb. For both TCR sequencing and RNA sequencing, RNA was extracted from PBMCs using TRIzol. The diagnosis of Graves' disease followed American Thyroid Association guidelines. Patients were recruited from an endocrinology department in Xi'an, China. From each patient, approximately 10 milliliters of peripheral blood was collected into an EDTA anticoagulant tube. Ficoll Paque Plus density gradient separation was used to isolate PBMCs, and no further T cell sorting was done. An Agilent 2100 Bioanalyzer and agarose gel were used to check RNA quality, and a NanoDrop 2000 was used to measure RNA concentration. The library relied on multiplex PCR. The data were produced on an Illumina HiSeq 4000. CDR3 regions were amplified by Arm-PCR with iRepertoire HTBI primers to construct TCR beta libraries. Before sequencing, the PCR products went through gel purification. Under the source paper's analysis protocol: Across samples, around 62 TRBV and 14 TRBJ segments were identified and used for gene usage analysis of CDR3 amino acid clonotypes. COPE and FqMerger were used to merge filtered high-quality paired reads into contigs. Contigs were aligned with BLAST to IMGT TRBV, TRBD and TRBJ reference genes, and CDR3 was defined per IMGT. Any clonotype with a frequency above 0.1% was classified as a highly expanded clone. Shannon entropy served as the measure of repertoire diversity, while the Gini coefficient captured V-J evenness. A clonotype was considered public if more than one individual shared it. TCRdb reworked the public reads: Q25 trimming with fastp, MiXCR clone assembly, productive beta chains retained. Each CDR3 protein gets just one entry, which takes the most common genes and DNA from the rows behind it. In this record, the V and J calls reflect TCRdb's handling and not the investigators' own analysis. The sample data list approximately 350,000 distinct CDR3 sequences, and approximately 23% of these were observed just once. Together, the top ten hold approximately 30% of the sample.

Sequenced material: peripheral blood mononuclear cells (PBMCs), taken when the disease was refractory, from a patient treated with antithyroid drugs. The receptor was derived from a woman aged 40 to 50 with Graves disease. Donor details come from another sample of the same person, matched by shared clones.

The DNA reads TGCAGCGTTGAAGAGGGCGCGTCGTACCAAGAGACCCAGTACTTC. The encoded protein is CSVEEGASYQETQYF. This receptor chain uses TRBV29-1 and TRBJ2-5; no D gene is confidently identified. From the cysteine up to the phenylalanine, the CDR3 has a length of 15 residues. Solely the CDR3 DNA is kept, with 45 bases framed from the first base. V lost 0 bases and J lost 0 bases; the stretch between them is 11 bases long. CDR1 is given as SQVTM and CDR2 as ANQGSEA, both from the germline V gene.